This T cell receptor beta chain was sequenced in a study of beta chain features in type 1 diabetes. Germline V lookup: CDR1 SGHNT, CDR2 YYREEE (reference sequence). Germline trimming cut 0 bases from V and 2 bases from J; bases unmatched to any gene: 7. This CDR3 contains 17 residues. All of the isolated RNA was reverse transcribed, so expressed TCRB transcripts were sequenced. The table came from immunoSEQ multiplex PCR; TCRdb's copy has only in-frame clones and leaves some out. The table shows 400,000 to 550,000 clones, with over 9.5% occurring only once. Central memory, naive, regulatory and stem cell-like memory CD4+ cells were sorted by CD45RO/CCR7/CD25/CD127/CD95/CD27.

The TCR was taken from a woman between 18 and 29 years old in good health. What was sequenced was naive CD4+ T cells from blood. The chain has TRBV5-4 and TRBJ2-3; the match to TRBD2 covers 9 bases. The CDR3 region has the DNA TGTGCCAGCAGCTTGGGGCTAGCGGGGCCTCTCACAGATACGCAGTATTTT. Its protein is CASSLGLAGPLTDTQYF. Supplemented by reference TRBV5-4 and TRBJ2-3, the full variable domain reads ETGVTQSPTHLIKTRGQQVTLRCSSQSGHNTVSWYQQALGQGPQFIFQYYREEENGRGNFPPRFSGLQFPNYSSELNVNALELDDSALYLCASSLGLAGPLTDTQYFGPGTRLTVL.